This TCR beta chain was identified during a study of shared T cell receptors in the human thymus (dated by TCRdb to the early 2020s). As for the study more broadly: The study examined how the human thymus generates shared, self-reactive T-cell receptor alpha chains.

To prepare the library, the immunoSEQ multiplex PCR assay was applied. Not all clones reach the TCRdb copy of this immuneACCESS table, which keeps in-frame sequences only. Checked studies attribute under half of the gap to unresolved V genes and leave the rest unexplained. In all, the sample holds 650,000 to 950,000 clones, and roughly 88% of those were seen once. The ten largest clones represent roughly 0.01% of the sample. V is clipped by 4 bases and J by 3 bases, and the sequence between their germline boundaries is 13 bases long. CDR1 and CDR2, looked up from the germline V gene, are SGHDT and YYEEEE. Spanning cysteine to phenylalanine, the CDR3 consists of 14 amino acids. Only the CDR3 DNA is retained, 42 bases long and in frame from the first base. As regards this clone: Its antigen remains undetermined. No much larger clone is present one base from it, and per-base qualities are unavailable.

These data also formed part of another study, on human thymus T cells. As described in the second report: In Finland, the donors were immunologically healthy infants who were having open corrective cardiac surgery for congenital heart defects. Thymus tissue was collected as surgical resects that were removed during corrective cardiac surgery. Biased V and J gene segment usage appeared to be present in both thymic and peripheral blood repertoires. The related research found that thymic TCR repertoires overlapped highly between unrelated individuals. TCR alpha and beta repertoires from fewer than ten infant thymus samples and a few related peripheral blood samples were characterized in the study. The cohort included six male and two female infants, with donor ages spanning 7 to 244 days. Thymocytes were released mechanically from tissue and stored at -70 °C as pellets of 10-30 million cells. A QIAsymphony instrument was used to extract genomic DNA from the frozen cell pellets. The immunoSEQ multiplex PCR assay was used to amplify the TCRB and TCRAD loci from a standardized amount of quality-controlled genomic DNA. Amplicons spanned the V(D)J region at a length sufficient to cover the CDR3 and identify V and J genes. Amplicon sequencing was performed on an Illumina platform through the commercial immunoSEQ service. Primer bias and sequencing errors were corrected using previously described methods, and TCRAD and TCRB definitions followed the IMGT database. Repertoires were analysed with immunoSEQ Analyzer 3.0 and VDJTools, covering basic statistics, V/J segment usage, diversity estimates, rarefaction and pairwise overlap. Chao1, ChaoE, Efron-Thisted, Shannon and inverse Simpson indices were used to estimate diversity, which was also estimated on datasets down-sampled to the smallest sample. Repertoire overlap was assessed by strict matching of CDR3 nucleotide sequence, V gene and J gene, and clustering was done by Jaccard-based multidimensional scaling. On average, thymus samples gave about 750,000 unique TCRB clonotypes, whereas blood samples gave about 92,000.

The rearrangement joined TRBV5-6 to TRBJ1-1; the D gene is unclear. The source is a girl less than two years old with a congenital heart defect. Donor details come from another sample of the same person, matched by shared clones. The material sequenced was thymocytes. The CDR3 protein sequence reads: CASSRPDGDTEAFF. The base sequence is TGTGCCAGCAGCCGCCCTGACGGGGACACTGAAGCTTTCTTT.